The 27 T cell receptor beta chains below all came from one sample that was sequenced in a study of radiotherapy plus CTLA-4 blockade in lung cancer. Sequencing was performed with immunoSEQ multiplex PCR; in TCRdb, only in-frame clones are kept and a portion is missing. The sample lists tens of thousands of clones; 70% to 80% were seen once. The specimen was peripheral blood, collected from a patient treated with radiotherapy plus ipilimumab. Source of these receptors: a human donor with non-small cell lung cancer whose response to radiotherapy plus ipilimumab could not be evaluated. Some clones in this sample may be carry-over from other donors' samples.

CDR3: CAIRGRVDEKLFF. The CDR3 DNA reads TGTGCCATCAGAGGGAGGGTGGACGAAAAACTGTTTTTT. This chain uses TRBV10-3 with TRBJ1-4; D ambiguous. This CDR3 has 13 amino acids. V was pared by 6 bases and J by 8 bases, with 13 bases between. Germline lookup yields CDR1 ENHRY and CDR2 SYGVKD.

As regards this clone: Compared with germline, one end of the junction differs, possibly owing to a read error. The chain carries TRBV5-1 and TRBJ2-3; 12 bases line up with TRBD2. CDR3 size: 18 residues. The germline CDR1 and CDR2 sequences are SGHRS and YFSETQ. CDR3 sequence: CASSFPSSGGALADTQYF. CDR3 coding DNA: TGTGCCAGCAGCTTCCCCTCTAGCGGGGGGGCCTTGGCAGATACGCAGTATTTT.

This rearrangement joins TRBV5-1 to TRBJ2-1, with no clear D. The CDR3 extends over 15 amino acids. Germline loops: CDR1 SGHRS, CDR2 YFSETQ. V dropped 1 base and J dropped 3 bases, with 11 bases sitting between them. CDR3 amino acids: CASSLKQPIYNEQFF. In DNA, the CDR3 is TGCGCCAGCAGCTTGAAACAGCCAATCTACAATGAGCAGTTCTTC.

The V and J genes are TRBV9 and TRBJ1-1; TRBD1 agrees at 7 bases. This CDR3 region has 15 residues. V shed 6 bases, J shed 2 bases, and the junction held 10 bases outside the gene matches. Per germline, CDR1 SGDLS and CDR2 YYNGEE. The CDR3 spells CASTRQGARNTEAFF. The CDR3 region has the DNA TGTGCCAGCACTCGACAGGGAGCGAGAAACACTGAAGCTTTCTTT.

The chain recombines TRBV30 with TRBJ2-6; 10 nucleotides line up with TRBD1. V was clipped by 3 bases and J by 0 bases; unmatched bases: 5. Looked up from germline, CDR1 is GTSNPN and CDR2 is SVGIG (reference sequence). The CDR3 has 17 residues. The CDR3 DNA follows: TGTGCCTGGAGCACCGGGACAGGGGTCTCTGGGGCCAACGTCCTGACTTTC. It translates to CAWSTGTGVSGANVLTF.

The chain is built from TRBV2 and TRBJ1-1; maybe TRBD1 (6 bases). The CDR3 spans 12 residues. V was trimmed by 5 bases and J by 5 bases, leaving 9 bases between them. Germline assignment: CDR1 SNHLY and CDR2 FYNNEI. CDR3: CASSSTGTEAFF. The CDR3 DNA sequence: TGTGCCAGCAGTAGTACAGGGACTGAAGCTTTCTTT.

The chain is built from TRBV7-6 and TRBJ1-1; D ambiguous. The CDR3 loop spans 13 amino acids. Looked up from germline, CDR1 is SGHVS and CDR2 is FNYEAQ. Deletions cut 2 bases from V and 1 base from J, with 5 bases between. The CDR3 DNA reads as TGTGCCAGCAGCTTATCCGGGAACACTGAAGCTTTCTTT. Its protein is CASSLSGNTEAFF.

This clone appeared a single time. The rearrangement links TRBV7-2 to TRBJ1-2; D is ambiguous. Germline V gene lookup returns CDR1 SGHTA and CDR2 FQGNSA. Trimming cost V 5 bases and J 4 bases, with 8 bases left between them. CDR3 length equals 12 residues. The CDR3 DNA follows: TGTGCCAGCAGCCAACAGAGCTATGGCTACACCTTC. It translates to CASSQQSYGYTF. The variable domain in full, with the rest retrieved from reference TRBV7-2 and TRBJ1-2, is GAGVSQSPSNKVTEKGKDVELRCDPISGHTALYWYRQSLGQGLEFLIYFQGNSAPDKSGLPSDRFSAERTGGSVSTLTIQRTQQEDSAVYLCASSQQSYGYTFGSGTRLTVV.

The rearrangement uses TRBV28 and TRBJ2-3; 9 bases match TRBD1. J gave up 3 bases and V 6 bases, and 7 bases lay outside the gene matches. The CDR3 runs to 15 residues. CDR1 is MDHEN and CDR2 is SYDVKM in the germline V gene. CDR3 region: CASSQPGQGTDTQYF. The CDR3 DNA reads TGTGCCAGCAGCCAACCGGGACAGGGAACAGATACGCAGTATTTT.

The chain couples TRBV4-2 to TRBJ2-2; a weak D match, TRBD1 (5 bases). V lost 0 bases, J lost 1 base, and 9 bases lay in between. The CDR3 spans 16 residues. CDR1 LGHNA and CDR2 YNFKEQ come from the germline V gene. The CDR3 nucleotides are TGTGCCAGCAGCCAAGAATACAGGCAGAACACCGGGGAGCTGTTTTTT. This gives the protein CASSQEYRQNTGELFF.

The rearrangement uses TRBV5-4 and TRBJ1-4; no definite D call. The V end was cut by 0 bases, the J end by 2 bases, with 14 bases between. The germline V gene encodes CDR1 SGHNT and CDR2 YYREEE (reference sequence). The CDR3 consists of 17 residues. The CDR3 DNA reads as TGTGCCAGCAGCTTGGGGGCGGGATTTTCCACTAATGAAAAACTGTTTTTT. Translation gives CASSLGAGFSTNEKLFF.

This chain links TRBV20-1 with TRBJ1-2, with D possibly matching TRBD1 (5 bases). The CDR3 extends over 11 amino acids. Germline values: CDR1 DFQATT, CDR2 SNEGSKA (reference sequence). Trimming took 6 bases from V and 5 from J, leaving 10 bases between them. The CDR3 loop is CSAPGYYGYTF. CDR3 in DNA: TGCAGTGCGCCAGGGTATTATGGCTACACCTTC.

V is TRBV11-3 and J is TRBJ2-2, with TRBD1 as a possible D gene (5 bases). Germline assignment: CDR1 SGHNT and CDR2 YENEEA. The CDR3 loop spans 13 amino acids. V lost 6 bases, J lost 5 bases, and 10 bases lay in between. The CDR3 here is CASRGGQTGELFF. CDR3 DNA: TGTGCCAGCAGAGGTGGACAAACCGGGGAGCTGTTTTTT. The full variable domain, completed using reference TRBV11-3 and TRBJ2-2, is EAGVVQSPRYKIIEKKQPVAFWCNPISGHNTLYWYLQNLGQGPELLIRYENEEAVDDSQLPKDRFSAERLKGVDSTLKIQPAELGDSAVYLCASRGGQTGELFFGEGSRLTVL.

The chain links TRBV6-5 to TRBJ1-1, with D tentatively TRBD1 (5 bases). This CDR3 comprises 13 residues. The germline gives CDR1 MNHEY, CDR2 SVGAGI. Trimming removed 6 bases from V and 8 bases from J, with 16 bases in between. DNA for the CDR3: TGTGCCAGCAGATCCGACAGTTACCGAGAAGCTTTCTTT. This sequence encodes CASRSDSYREAFF.

The chain has TRBV4-1 and TRBJ1-1; the D is unclear. Germline V CDR1 and CDR2: MGHRA, YSYEKL. The CDR3 totals 15 residues. Trimming stripped 1 base from V and 0 bases from J, with 9 bases between. CDR3 nucleotide sequence: TGCGCCAGCAGCCAAGGTCAAACAGTGAACACTGAAGCTTTCTTT. Protein sequence: CASSQGQTVNTEAFF.

The chain is built from TRBV28 and TRBJ2-7, with 13 nucleotides matching TRBD2. Germline CDR1 is MDHEN and CDR2 is SYDVKM. V was pared by 5 bases and J by 3 bases, with 1 base of the junction left unmatched. The CDR3 runs 14 residues. The DNA of the CDR3 is TGTGCCAGCAGTAGACTAGCGGGGGGCTACGAGCAGTACTTC. Its translation: CASSRLAGGYEQYF.

The rearrangement uses TRBV27 and TRBJ2-3; 11 bases map to TRBD1. Germline-derived CDR1 and CDR2 are MNHEY and SMNVEV (reference sequence). V gave up 5 bases and J gave up 5 bases; unmatched junction bases: 3. The CDR3 runs to 14 residues. The CDR3 is CASSTGTGGDTQYF. CDR3 bases: TGTGCCAGCAGTACTGGGACAGGGGGAGATACGCAGTATTTT.

The V and J genes are TRBV10-2 and TRBJ2-5; 9 bases fit TRBD1. Trimming removed 5 bases from V and 4 bases from J; junction bases left unmatched: 11. Germline V gene sequence: CDR1 WSHSY, CDR2 SAAADI. The CDR3 consists of 16 residues. The CDR3 loop is CASSRTGGVDGETQYF. In nucleotides, the CDR3 is TGCGCCAGCAGTCGCACAGGGGGCGTTGATGGAGAGACCCAGTACTTC.

J is TRBJ1-2 and V is TRBV6-6; 11 nucleotides line up with TRBD1. The CDR3 totals 14 residues. Trimming cost V 6 bases and J 7 bases; bases outside gene matches: 7. Germline V gene lookup returns CDR1 MNHNY and CDR2 SVGAGI (reference sequence). In DNA, the CDR3 is TGTGCCAGCAGACCTGGGACAGGGGGTTTTGGCTACACCTTC. Translated, it gives CASRPGTGGFGYTF.

The J gene is TRBJ2-5, the V gene TRBV28; D is uncertain. The CDR3 contains 15 residues. Trimming took 5 bases from V and 5 from J, leaving 18 bases between them. Germline CDR1 and CDR2: MDHEN and SYDVKM. In nucleotides, the CDR3 is TGTGCCAGCAGTCCAGCCGGGTTGAGCCGGGAGACCCAGTACTTC. Encoded protein: CASSPAGLSRETQYF.

This clone was counted once. The genes are TRBV4-1 and TRBJ1-2, with D unresolved. Trimming stripped 1 base from V and 7 bases from J, with 13 bases between. CDR3 length: 14 residues. CDR1 and CDR2 from the germline V gene are MGHRA and YSYEKL. CDR3 amino acids: CASSQGNGKSGYTF. The CDR3, as DNA: TGCGCCAGCAGCCAAGGAAACGGGAAGTCTGGCTACACCTTC.

V and J are TRBV28 and TRBJ1-1; unclear D gene. V gave up 7 bases and J gave up 7 bases, with 10 bases separating them. This CDR3 has 11 residues. Germline CDR1 MDHEN, CDR2 SYDVKM. The CDR3 sequence: CASTVEYEAFF. The CDR3 DNA sequence: TGTGCCAGCACCGTAGAATATGAAGCTTTCTTT.

V and J are TRBV29-1 and TRBJ2-3; 7 positions match TRBD1. Germline trimming cut 4 bases from V and 2 bases from J; bases unmatched to any gene: 12. Germline V CDR1 and CDR2: SQVTM, ANQGSEA. This CDR3 is built from 16 residues. This CDR3 reads CSVGGTASFYTDTQYF. The CDR3 coding sequence is TGCAGCGTTGGGGGGACAGCCTCCTTTTACACAGATACGCAGTATTTT.

V is TRBV6-5 and J is TRBJ1-1; 7 nucleotides agree with TRBD1. J lost 4 bases, V lost 6 bases, and 2 bases had no gene match. Germline CDR1 reads MNHEY; CDR2 reads SVGAGI. This CDR3 has 12 residues. Here the CDR3 DNA reads TGTGCCAGCAGCAACAGGGGCACTGAAGCTTTCTTT. Its protein product is CASSNRGTEAFF.

This clone was found once. The chain couples TRBV28 to TRBJ2-1; the match to TRBD2 covers 8 bases. With 4 bases clipped from V and 9 bases from J, the junction kept 14 bases outside the gene matches. The CDR3 totals 16 residues. The V gene's germline CDR1 is MDHEN and CDR2 SYDVKM. In DNA form, the CDR3 reads TGTGCCAGCAGTTCTCCGCCGGGGGGGCCCGGGGGTGAGCAGTTCTTC. Its protein product is CASSSPPGGPGGEQFF.

V is TRBV5-6 and J is TRBJ2-7; TRBD1 matches at 7 bases. V shed 4 bases and J 3 bases; nucleotides not matched to a gene: 4. The CDR3 is made up of 13 amino acids. CDR1 and CDR2 from the germline V gene are SGHDT and YYEEEE. The CDR3 loop is CASSLDRSYEQYF. As DNA, the CDR3 is TGTGCCAGCAGCCTGGACAGGAGCTACGAGCAGTACTTC.

The J gene is TRBJ2-1, the V gene TRBV4-1; TRBD1 agrees at 9 bases. Trimming cost V 4 bases and J 5 bases; bases outside gene matches: 12. The germline V gene has CDR1 MGHRA and CDR2 YSYEKL. This CDR3 comprises 17 residues. DNA for the CDR3: TGCGCCAGCAGCCGACCCTTGACAGGGGGTCGGCACAATGAGCAGTTCTTC. This translates into CASSRPLTGGRHNEQFF.